Following are 27 T cell receptor beta chains from one sample sequenced in a study of blood T cells in healthy people across ages. A second about 6 to 12 cycle PCR used barcoded and J-beta primers. MiXCR was run by TCRdb on the 5' RACE reads, yielding one entry per CDR3 protein. The table lists hundreds of thousands of distinct CDR3 sequences, under 40% of them singletons. The sequencing sample was made of blood. All receptors derive from a man aged 18 to 30 in good health.

This clonotype showed up just a few times. This chain links TRBV3-1 with TRBJ1-2, with 7 positions matching TRBD1. This CDR3 is 16 amino acids long. V lost 2 bases to trimming and J lost 3 bases; unmatched junction nucleotides: 9. CDR1 and CDR2 from the germline V gene are LGHDT and YNNKEL (reference sequence). The chain's CDR3 is CASSQNPATGYYGYTF. Written as DNA, the CDR3 is TGTGCCAGCAGCCAAAACCCCGCGACAGGGTACTATGGCTACACCTTC.

This clonotype was counted between two and nine times. The V gene is TRBV20-1, the J gene TRBJ2-3; D ambiguous. Per the germline V gene, CDR1 is DFQATT and CDR2 is SNEGSKA (reference sequence). CDR3 length: 12 residues. Trimming took off 2 bases at V and 2 bases at J, with 5 bases between the two ends. CDR3 in amino acids: CSARILTDTQYF. As DNA, the CDR3 is TGCAGTGCTAGAATTCTCACAGATACGCAGTATTTT.

The chain recombines TRBV2 with TRBJ2-3; D might be TRBD1 (6 bases). The CDR3 runs 15 residues. CDR1 SNHLY and CDR2 FYNNEI come from the germline V gene. Trimming cost V 3 bases and J 0 bases, with 10 bases left between them. The CDR3: CASSDEGQSTDTQYF. The CDR3, as DNA: TGTGCCAGCAGTGATGAAGGACAGAGCACAGATACGCAGTATTTT. The whole variable domain, remainder taken from reference TRBV2 and TRBJ2-3, is EPEVTQTPSHQVTQMGQEVILRCVPISNHLYFYWYRQILGQKVEFLVSFYNNEISEKSEIFDDQFSVERPDGSNFTLKIRSTKLEDSAMYFCASSDEGQSTDTQYFGPGTRLTVL.

The sample holds a few counts of this clonotype. This sequence joins TRBV20-1 and TRBJ2-5, with 8 bases fitting TRBD1. CDR3 size: 14 residues. With V trimmed by 6 bases and J by 3 bases, 9 bases remained unmatched. The germline gives CDR1 DFQATT, CDR2 SNEGSKA (reference sequence). DNA for the CDR3: TGCAGTGCCTACTTCCAGGGGGCTGAAGAGACCCAGTACTTC. Translation gives CSAYFQGAEETQYF.

CDR3 region: CASSATQGHNEQYF. Written as DNA, the CDR3 is TGTGCCAGCAGTGCAACACAGGGCCACAATGAGCAGTACTTC. The gene calls are TRBV12-3 or TRBV12-4 and TRBJ2-1; D is possibly TRBD1 (6 bases). The DNA end lines up better with TRBJ2-7; the J call may be wrong. The CDR3 has 14 residues.

The V and J genes are TRBV2 and TRBJ1-2; D is unclear. Per the germline V gene, CDR1 is SNHLY and CDR2 is FYNNEI. This CDR3 contains 17 residues. V dropped 7 bases and J dropped 0 bases, with 21 bases sitting between them. For the CDR3, the DNA is TGTGCCAGCAAATTCACCGTCGACCCGTCCACTAACTATGGCTACACCTTC. It encodes CASKFTVDPSTNYGYTF.

V is TRBV6-2 or TRBV6-3 and J is TRBJ1-6; 11 bases map to TRBD1. The CDR3 runs to 15 residues. CDR1 is MNHEY, CDR2 SVGEGT, per germline. V lost 6 bases, J lost 8 bases, and 6 bases stayed unmatched. This CDR3 is CASSSRDRGYSPLHF. CDR3 sequence (DNA): TGTGCCAGCAGCAGCCGGGACAGGGGGTATTCACCCCTCCACTTT.

V and J are TRBV2 and TRBJ1-3; D gene unclear. V was clipped by 6 bases and J by 14 bases, with 20 bases between them. Germline V gene data show CDR1 as SNHLY and CDR2 as FYNNEI. The CDR3 sequence is 13 residues long. The CDR3 spells CASSPRKGIYLYF. The CDR3 DNA sequence: TGTGCCAGCAGCCCCCGGAAGGGCATTTACCTATATTTT.

The J gene is TRBJ2-2, the V gene TRBV7-9; 9 nucleotides match TRBD1. Per germline, CDR1 SEHNR and CDR2 FQNEAQ (reference sequence). The CDR3 spans 16 residues. Trimming removed 2 bases from V and 7 bases from J; junction bases left unmatched: 8. CDR3 nucleotides: TGTGCCAGCAGCTTACTGGACAGGGGTTTTATCGGGGAGCTGTTTTTT. Encoded protein: CASSLLDRGFIGELFF.

This clonotype was picked up a small number of times. The gene calls are TRBV12-3 or TRBV12-4 and TRBJ1-5; the match to TRBD1 covers 8 bases. Losses at the gene ends were 4 bases for V and 1 base for J; bases not matched to a gene: 6. CDR3 length: 16 amino acids. The CDR3 sequence is CASSSQGAGSNQPQHF. As DNA, the CDR3 is TGTGCCAGCAGTTCCCAGGGGGCTGGGAGCAATCAGCCCCAGCATTTT.

This clonotype was seen a few times. In nucleotides, the CDR3 is TGCGCCAGCAGCTTGGGGGGACAGGGAAGGGGGAATGAGCAGTTCTTC. It codes for CASSLGGQGRGNEQFF. The V and J genes are TRBV5-1 and TRBJ2-1; TRBD1 matches at 9 bases. Trimming took 0 bases from V and 7 from J; bases not matched to a gene: 8. This CDR3 comprises 16 residues. CDR1 is SGHRS, CDR2 YFSETQ, per germline.

V and J are TRBV2 and TRBJ1-4, with D hard to call. V lost 8 bases and J 7 bases, leaving 11 bases between the germline ends. Germline V gives CDR1 SNHLY, CDR2 FYNNEI. The CDR3 has 12 amino acids. For the CDR3, the DNA is TGTGCCAGCGCCCAAGGCGGTGAAAAACTGTTTTTT. Encoded protein: CASAQGGEKLFF.

Note on this clonotype: A single base separates this from a much larger clone, so it may be a read error. This chain connects TRBV12-3 or TRBV12-4 to TRBJ2-4; weak D call: TRBD1 (5 bases). TRBJ2-5 explains the end of the DNA better; the J call may be wrong. The CDR3 totals 13 residues. CDR3 nucleotides: TGTGCCCGCAGTACCAGGGCTGGGGAGACCCAGTACTTC. It yields the protein CARSTRAGETQYF.

The chain couples TRBV2 to TRBJ1-2, with D perhaps TRBD1 (6 bases). Germline CDR1 is SNHLY and CDR2 is FYNNEI. V lost 6 bases, J lost 1 base, and 15 bases lay in between. This CDR3 region has 15 residues. The chain's CDR3 is CASRELTGGNYGYTF. DNA of the CDR3: TGTGCCAGCAGGGAATTGACAGGCGGTAACTATGGCTACACCTTC.

The rearrangement joins TRBV29-1 to TRBJ1-1, with 7 bases aligning to TRBD1. Germline V gene data show CDR1 as SQVTM and CDR2 as ANQGSEA. This CDR3 contains 13 residues. Trimming at V came to 6 bases and at J to 1 base, leaving 5 bases not matched to a gene. DNA for the CDR3: TGCAGCGTGAGACAGGGCGGGAACACTGAAGCTTTCTTT. Amino acids: CSVRQGGNTEAFF.

In DNA, the CDR3 is TGTGCCAGCAGTGTTCTGGCGGGGGGCTCCTACAATGAGCAGTTCTTC. Its protein product is CASSVLAGGSYNEQFF. The chain employs TRBV27 and TRBJ2-1; 8 nucleotides align to TRBD2. V trimming: 5 bases; J trimming: 0 bases; junction bases outside the gene matches: 6. The CDR3 has 16 residues. Germline V CDR1 and CDR2: MNHEY, SMNVEV (reference sequence).

The genes are TRBV10-3 and TRBJ2-3; unclear D gene. Per germline, CDR1 ENHRY and CDR2 SYGVKD. V was clipped by 6 bases and J by 6 bases, with 10 bases between them. This CDR3 has 12 residues. CDR3 in DNA: TGTGCCATCAGGGGTCTCATGGATACGCAGTATTTT. Encoded protein: CAIRGLMDTQYF.

For this clonotype: At one end, the junction sequence differs from germline, possibly due to a read error. The rearrangement joins TRBV28 to TRBJ2-3; 9 positions agree with TRBD2. CDR1 and CDR2 (germline): MDHEN, SYDVKM. The CDR3 runs 16 residues. The DNA of the CDR3 is TGTGCCAGCAGTCAGGTACTAGCGGGTGATTCAGATGCGCAGTATTTT. It is translated as CASSQVLAGDSDAQYF.

This clonotype has only a few counts. The J gene is TRBJ1-2, the V gene TRBV6-5, with D uncertain. Germline V gene data show CDR1 as MNHEY and CDR2 as SVGAGI. Trimming removed 4 bases at V and 3 bases at J, with 12 bases between. The CDR3 is 14 amino acids. CDR3: CASSWGSGDYGYTF. The CDR3 region has the DNA TGTGCCAGCAGTTGGGGAAGCGGAGACTATGGCTACACCTTC.

In this sample, this clonotype turned up once. One base away lies a much larger clone, so this may be a sequencing read error. V and J are TRBV4-1 and TRBJ2-5, with 8 nucleotides matching TRBD1. CDR1 and CDR2 (germline): MGHRA, YSYEKL. V shed 4 bases and J 1 base; nucleotides not matched to a gene: 5. CDR3 length equals 15 residues. The CDR3 nucleotides read TGCGCCAGCAGCCGAGGACAGGGTATCCAAGAGACCCAGTACTTC. It is translated as CASSRGQGIQETQYF.

The chain is built from TRBV12-3 or TRBV12-4 and TRBJ2-1, with 10 nucleotides matching TRBD2. CDR3 length: 13 amino acids. Trimming cost V 11 bases and J 5 bases; bases outside gene matches: 6. The chain's CDR3 is CAVTLAGDNEQFF. CDR3 DNA sequence: TGTGCCGTTACCCTAGCGGGGGACAATGAGCAGTTCTTC.

Only a few counts were recorded for this clonotype. This rearrangement joins TRBV5-4 to TRBJ1-2; D may be TRBD1 (5 bases). Germline loops: CDR1 SGHNT, CDR2 YYREEE (reference sequence). The germline V and J ends were trimmed by 3 bases and 8 bases, with 17 bases remaining between them. The CDR3 sequence is 14 residues long. CDR3 sequence (DNA): TGTGCCAGCAGCTCGGTCCTAGGGGATCGCGGCTACACCTTC. Protein: CASSSVLGDRGYTF.

This clonotype was picked up one time. A much more abundant neighbour one base away suggests this may be a read error. As DNA, the CDR3 is TGTGCCAGCAGCGACGTGGTGTTAGGCCAAGAGACCCAGTACTTC. It is translated as CASSDVVLGQETQYF. This chain uses TRBV9 with TRBJ2-5; D ambiguous. The CDR3 spans 15 residues. V dropped 3 bases and J dropped 1 base, with 13 bases sitting between them. Germline CDR1 and CDR2: SGDLS and YYNGEE.

This sequence joins TRBV6-5 and TRBJ2-5; 7 bases match TRBD1. Germline lookup yields CDR1 MNHEY and CDR2 SVGAGI. The trim removed 6 bases at V and 11 bases at J, leaving 12 bases unmatched. This CDR3 has 13 amino acids. The chain's CDR3 is CASRRTGRNEQYF. The DNA for the CDR3 is TGTGCCAGCAGACGGACAGGCCGCAATGAGCAGTACTTC.

The V call is TRBV20-1, the J call TRBJ2-7; TRBD1 agrees at 9 bases. Trimming removed 6 bases from V and 7 bases from J; junction bases left unmatched: 13. CDR3 length: 14 residues. Germline lookup yields CDR1 DFQATT and CDR2 SNEGSKA (reference sequence). The CDR3 nucleotides read TGCAGTGCAAATACCGGGACAGGGAGCCGTGAGCAGTACTTC. Translating gives CSANTGTGSREQYF.

The rearrangement links TRBV5-1 to TRBJ2-2; a possible D gene is TRBD2 (5 bases). The CDR3 is 13 amino acids. CDR1 and CDR2 from the germline V gene are SGHRS and YFSETQ. The germline V and J ends were trimmed by 3 bases and 6 bases, with 9 bases remaining between them. The DNA for the CDR3 is TGCGCCAGCAGCTGGACTTTTGCCGGGGAGCTGTTTTTT. The encoded protein is CASSWTFAGELFF.

This clonotype was counted a few times. The chain recombines TRBV12-3 or TRBV12-4 with TRBJ1-1; D remains unclear. Trimming removed 0 bases from V and 10 bases from J, with 12 bases in between. The CDR3 totals 13 residues. The CDR3 region is CASSLAPSRGAFF. The CDR3 bases are TGTGCCAGCAGTTTAGCCCCCTCTCGGGGAGCTTTCTTT.